A single sample gave rise to the 15 T cell receptor beta chains below, sequenced in a study of blood T cell repertoires in COVID-19. TCRdb keeps only in-frame clones here, not all; method: immunoSEQ multiplex PCR. Seen here are approximately 150,000 clones, roughly 86% observed once, and the top ten hold approximately 0.95%. The sequencing sample was made of peripheral blood. These receptors were obtained from a woman aged 50 to 60 with acute or convalescent COVID-19.

This chain joins TRBV7-2 and TRBJ1-5; tentative D call: TRBD1 (5 bases). Looked up from germline, CDR1 is SGHTA and CDR2 is FQGNSA. The CDR3 loop spans 17 amino acids. Trimming removed 1 base at V and 5 bases at J, with 18 bases between. CDR3 sequence (DNA): TGTGCCAGCAGCTTAGGGACCCCCCACGGGGGGGATCAGCCCCAGCATTTT. Translation: CASSLGTPHGGDQPQHF.

The gene calls are TRBV5-1 and TRBJ1-4; TRBD1 might be the D (6 bases). This CDR3 contains 14 residues. V dropped 0 bases and J dropped 6 bases, with 9 bases sitting between them. Germline V CDR1 and CDR2: SGHRS, YFSETQ. CDR3 bases: TGCGCCAGCAGCTTGGAGTACAGGGATGAAAAACTGTTTTTT. It specifies CASSLEYRDEKLFF.

The V call is TRBV6-6, the J call TRBJ2-7; 7 nucleotides agree with TRBD1. The CDR3 loop spans 15 amino acids. J gave up 4 bases and V 6 bases, and 12 bases lay outside the gene matches. Germline V lookup: CDR1 MNHNY, CDR2 SVGAGI (reference sequence). The CDR3 spells CASSPTGTVTYEQYF. DNA of the CDR3: TGTGCCAGCAGCCCTACTGGGACAGTTACTTACGAGCAGTACTTC.

This clone was counted between two and nine times. This rearrangement joins TRBV19 to TRBJ1-5, with D unresolved. The CDR3 loop spans 13 amino acids. Looked up from germline, CDR1 is LNHDA and CDR2 is SQIVND (reference sequence). V lost 2 bases and J lost 5, with 7 bases in between. The CDR3 DNA reads as TGTGCCAGTAGTATAACGGCGGATCAGCCCCAGCATTTT. This encodes CASSITADQPQHF.

This chain connects TRBV10-2 to TRBJ1-1; D unclear. Germline assignment: CDR1 WSHSY and CDR2 SAAADI. Trimming removed 2 bases from V and 7 bases from J, with 14 bases in between. CDR3 length equals 14 residues. The CDR3 protein is CASSEGGYGVEAFF. In nucleotides, the CDR3 is TGCGCCAGCAGTGAGGGCGGGTACGGGGTTGAAGCTTTCTTT.

This rearrangement joins TRBV7-6 to TRBJ2-3, with 7 bases identical to TRBD1. Germline CDR1 and CDR2: SGHVS and FNYEAQ. V was clipped by 4 bases and J by 1 base; unmatched bases: 5. This CDR3 has 15 amino acids. The CDR3 DNA reads as TGTGCCAGCAGCTCCCGACAGGGTGGCACAGATACGCAGTATTTT. It specifies CASSSRQGGTDTQYF.

V usage is TRBV9 and J usage is TRBJ2-7; 8 bases align to TRBD1. In germline, CDR1 is SGDLS, CDR2 YYNGEE. The V and J ends lost 4 bases and 6 bases, in that order; junction bases with no gene match: 9. This CDR3 has 14 amino acids. This CDR3 is CASSPDRGASEQYF. CDR3 nucleotide sequence: TGTGCCAGCAGCCCCGACAGGGGCGCGTCCGAGCAGTACTTC. The variable domain in full, completed from reference TRBV9 and TRBJ2-7, reads DSGVTQTPKHLITATGQRVTLRCSPRSGDLSVYWYQQSLDQGLQFLIQYYNGEERAKGNILERFSAQQFPDLHSELNLSSLELGDSALYFCASSPDRGASEQYFGPGTRLTVT.

The chain joins TRBV3-1 (or the pseudogene TRBV3-2) to TRBJ2-3; 12 nucleotides line up with TRBD2. Germline V gene lookup returns CDR1 LGHDT and CDR2 YNNKEL (reference sequence). After removal of 5 bases from V and 4 bases from J, the junction contained 4 bases not matched to a gene. The CDR3 has 15 amino acids. In DNA, the CDR3 is TGTGCCAGCAGCACCCGGACTAGCGGGGCAGATACGCAGTATTTT. Translating gives CASSTRTSGADTQYF.

The V gene is TRBV7-2, the J gene TRBJ2-7; 8 nucleotides match TRBD2. This CDR3 has 15 residues. The ends lost 4 bases at V and 1 base at J; junction bases unmatched: 6. Germline V gene sequence: CDR1 SGHTA, CDR2 FQGNSA. The CDR3: CASSSRTSGSYEQYF. The CDR3 DNA is TGTGCCAGCAGCTCGCGTACTAGCGGTTCCTACGAGCAGTACTTC.

The gene calls are TRBV19 and TRBJ2-3; D remains unclear. Between the trimmed V and J ends, which lost 4 bases and 3 bases, there was a span of 2 bases. CDR1 is LNHDA, CDR2 SQIVND, per germline (reference sequence). The length of the CDR3 is 11 residues. The CDR3, as DNA: TGTGCCAGTAGTACAACAGATACGCAGTATTTT. Amino acids: CASSTTDTQYF.

The rearrangement joins TRBV7-2 to TRBJ2-7, with 9 bases lining up with TRBD2. Trimming at V came to 6 bases and at J to 5 bases, leaving 14 bases not matched to a gene. Germline V gene lookup returns CDR1 SGHTA and CDR2 FQGNSA. The CDR3 totals 16 residues. For the CDR3, the DNA is TGTGCCAGCAGATTGTCATCCCTAGCGGGGTACCACGAGCAGTACTTC. Encoded protein: CASRLSSLAGYHEQYF. Looking up the rest from reference TRBV7-2 and TRBJ2-7 gives the full variable domain: GAGVSQSPSNKVTEKGKDVELRCDPISGHTALYWYRQSLGQGLEFLIYFQGNSAPDKSGLPSDRFSAERTGGSVSTLTIQRTQQEDSAVYLCASRLSSLAGYHEQYFGPGTRLTVT.

The V and J genes are TRBV5-1 and TRBJ2-4; the match to TRBD2 covers 14 bases. The CDR3 is 17 amino acids. Looked up from germline, CDR1 is SGHRS and CDR2 is YFSETQ. Unmatched junction bases numbered 5, after V lost 0 bases and J lost 6 bases. CDR3 in amino acids: CASSLGGLAGVRNIQYF. The CDR3 coding sequence is TGCGCCAGCAGCTTGGGGGGACTAGCGGGAGTGAGAAACATTCAGTACTTC.

The rearrangement links TRBV27 to TRBJ1-5; the D gene is possibly TRBD1 (5 bases). The CDR3 contains 16 residues. The V and J ends lost 1 base and 0 bases respectively, with 10 bases between them. CDR1 and CDR2 from the germline V gene are MNHEY and SMNVEV (reference sequence). The CDR3: CASSLFRVYSNQPQHF. CDR3 sequence (DNA): TGTGCCAGCAGTTTATTCAGGGTATATAGCAATCAGCCCCAGCATTTT.

The chain links TRBV19 to TRBJ2-3; 11 nucleotides agree with TRBD2. J gave up 5 bases and V 6 bases, and 7 bases lay outside the gene matches. CDR3 length: 15 amino acids. CDR1 and CDR2 (germline): LNHDA, SQIVND (reference sequence). In DNA, the CDR3 is TGTGCCAGTAGAGTCTTAGCGGGAGGGGAAGATACGCAGTATTTT. It translates to CASRVLAGGEDTQYF. Combining the CDR3 with reference TRBV19 and TRBJ2-3 gives the whole variable domain DGGITQSPKYLFRKEGQNVTLSCEQNLNHDAMYWYRQDPGQGLRLIYYSQIVNDFQKGDIAEGYSVSREKKESFPLTVTSAQKNPTAFYLCASRVLAGGEDTQYFGPGTRLTVL.

The chain uses TRBV7-9 and TRBJ2-7; D may be TRBD1 (5 bases). CDR3 length: 13 residues. Germline-derived CDR1 and CDR2 are SEHNR and FQNEAQ (reference sequence). Trimming stripped 5 bases from V and 1 base from J, with 9 bases between. The CDR3 protein is CASSQTASYEQYF. The CDR3 region has the DNA TGTGCCAGCAGCCAGACAGCTTCCTACGAGCAGTACTTC.